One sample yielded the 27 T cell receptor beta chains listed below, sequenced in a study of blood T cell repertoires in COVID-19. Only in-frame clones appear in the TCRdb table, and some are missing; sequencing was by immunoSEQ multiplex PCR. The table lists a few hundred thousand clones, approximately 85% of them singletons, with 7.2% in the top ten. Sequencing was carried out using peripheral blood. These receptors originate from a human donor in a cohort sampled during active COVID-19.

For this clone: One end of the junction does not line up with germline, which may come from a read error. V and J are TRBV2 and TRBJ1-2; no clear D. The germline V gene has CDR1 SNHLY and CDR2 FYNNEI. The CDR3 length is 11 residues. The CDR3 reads CASLLIIAAGF. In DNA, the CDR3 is TGTGCCAGCCTCCTTATCATAGCCGCCGGGTTC.

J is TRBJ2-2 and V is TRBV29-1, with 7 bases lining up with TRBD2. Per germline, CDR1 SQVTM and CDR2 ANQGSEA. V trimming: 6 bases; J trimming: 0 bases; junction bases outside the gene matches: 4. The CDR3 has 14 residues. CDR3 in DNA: TGCAGCGTCAGCGGGGTCGCGAACACCGGGGAGCTGTTTTTT. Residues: CSVSGVANTGELFF.

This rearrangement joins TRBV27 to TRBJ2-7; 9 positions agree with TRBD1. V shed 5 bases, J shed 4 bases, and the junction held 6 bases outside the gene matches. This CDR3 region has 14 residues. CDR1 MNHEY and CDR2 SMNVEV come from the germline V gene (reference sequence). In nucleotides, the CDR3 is TGTGCCAGCAGTGGTGGGACAGGGAATTACGAGCAGTACTTC. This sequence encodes CASSGGTGNYEQYF.

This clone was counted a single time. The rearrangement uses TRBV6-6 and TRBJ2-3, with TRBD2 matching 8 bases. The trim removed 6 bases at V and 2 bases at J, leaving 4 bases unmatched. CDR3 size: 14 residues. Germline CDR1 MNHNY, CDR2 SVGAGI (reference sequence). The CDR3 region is CASSLAGNTDTQYF. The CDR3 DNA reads TGTGCCAGCAGCTTAGCGGGGAACACAGATACGCAGTATTTT.

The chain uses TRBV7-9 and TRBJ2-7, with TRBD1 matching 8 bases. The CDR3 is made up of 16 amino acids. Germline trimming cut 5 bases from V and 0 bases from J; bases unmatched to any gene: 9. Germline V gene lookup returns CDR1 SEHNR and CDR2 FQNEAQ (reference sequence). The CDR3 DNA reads TGTGCCAGCAGCCCCCTATCCGGGACAGGCTCCTACGAGCAGTACTTC. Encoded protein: CASSPLSGTGSYEQYF. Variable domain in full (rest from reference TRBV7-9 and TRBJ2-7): DTGVSQNPRHKITKRGQNVTFRCDPISEHNRLYWYRQTLGQGPEFLTYFQNEAQLEKSRLLSDRFSAERPKGSFSTLEIQRTEQGDSAMYLCASSPLSGTGSYEQYFGPGTRLTVT.

In nucleotides, the CDR3 is TGTGCCAGTAGTACCCGCCCGGGGGGGATCACCGGGGAGCTGTTTTTT. It yields the protein CASSTRPGGITGELFF. The rearrangement joins TRBV19 to TRBJ2-2; 8 bases are shared with TRBD2. CDR1 and CDR2 from the germline V gene are LNHDA and SQIVND (reference sequence). This CDR3 is 16 amino acids long. V was pared by 4 bases and J by 4 bases, with 8 bases of the junction left unmatched.

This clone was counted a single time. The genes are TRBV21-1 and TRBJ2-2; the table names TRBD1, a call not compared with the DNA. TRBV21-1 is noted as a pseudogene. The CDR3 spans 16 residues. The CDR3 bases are TGTGCCAGCAGCACCCCGGACAGAGCCGACACCGGGGAGCTGTTTTTT. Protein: CASSTPDRADTGELFF.

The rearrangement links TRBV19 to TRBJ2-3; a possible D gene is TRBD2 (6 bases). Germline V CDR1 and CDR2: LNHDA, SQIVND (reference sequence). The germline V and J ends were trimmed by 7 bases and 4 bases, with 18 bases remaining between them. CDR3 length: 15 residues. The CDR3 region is CASTPRRGYSDTQYF. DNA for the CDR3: TGTGCCAGTACCCCAAGGCGGGGTTATTCAGATACGCAGTATTTT.

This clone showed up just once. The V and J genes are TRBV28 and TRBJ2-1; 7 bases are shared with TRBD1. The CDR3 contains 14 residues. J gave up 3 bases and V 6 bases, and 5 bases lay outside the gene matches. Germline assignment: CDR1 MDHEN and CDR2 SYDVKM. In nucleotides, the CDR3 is TGTGCCAGCAGACCGGACAGGAGCTACAATGAGCAGTTCTTC. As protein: CASRPDRSYNEQFF.

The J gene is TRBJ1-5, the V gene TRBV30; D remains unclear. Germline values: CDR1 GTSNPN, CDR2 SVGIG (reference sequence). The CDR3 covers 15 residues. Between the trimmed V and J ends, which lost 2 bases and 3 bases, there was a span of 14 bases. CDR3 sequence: CAWSSFGLNNQPQHF. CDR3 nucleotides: TGTGCCTGGAGTTCCTTTGGGCTGAACAATCAGCCCCAGCATTTT.

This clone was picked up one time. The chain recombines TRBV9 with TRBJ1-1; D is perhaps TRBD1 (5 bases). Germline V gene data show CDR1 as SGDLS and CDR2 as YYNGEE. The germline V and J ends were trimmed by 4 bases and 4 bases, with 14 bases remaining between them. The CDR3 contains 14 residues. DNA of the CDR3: TGTGCCAGCAGCCCTGGCTTTCAGGGCACTGAAGCTTTCTTT. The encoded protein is CASSPGFQGTEAFF.

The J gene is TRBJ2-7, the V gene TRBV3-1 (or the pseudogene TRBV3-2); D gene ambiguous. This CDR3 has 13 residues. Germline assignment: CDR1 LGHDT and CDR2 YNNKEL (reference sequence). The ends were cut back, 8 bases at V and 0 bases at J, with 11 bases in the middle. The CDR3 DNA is TGTGCCAGCTCCCAGGCCCACTCCTACGAGCAGTACTTC. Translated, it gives CASSQAHSYEQYF.

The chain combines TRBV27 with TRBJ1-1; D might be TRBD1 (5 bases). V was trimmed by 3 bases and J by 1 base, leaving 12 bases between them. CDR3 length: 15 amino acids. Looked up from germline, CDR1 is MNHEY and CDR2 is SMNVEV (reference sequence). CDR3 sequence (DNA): TGTGCCAGCAGTTTTTACTCCCAGGGGAACACTGAAGCTTTCTTT. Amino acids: CASSFYSQGNTEAFF.

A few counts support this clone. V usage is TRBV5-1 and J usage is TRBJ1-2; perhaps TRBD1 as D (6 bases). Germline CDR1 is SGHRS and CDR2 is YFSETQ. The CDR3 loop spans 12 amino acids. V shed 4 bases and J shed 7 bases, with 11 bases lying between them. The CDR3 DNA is TGCGCCAGCAGCATGACAGGCGGTGGCTACACCTTC. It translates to CASSMTGGGYTF.

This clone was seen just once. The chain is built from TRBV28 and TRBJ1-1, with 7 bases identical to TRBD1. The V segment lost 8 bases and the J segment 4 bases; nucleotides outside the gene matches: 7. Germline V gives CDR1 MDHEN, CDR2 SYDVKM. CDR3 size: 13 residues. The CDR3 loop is CASRLQGITEAFF. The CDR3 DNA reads TGTGCCAGCCGACTACAGGGGATCACTGAAGCTTTCTTT.

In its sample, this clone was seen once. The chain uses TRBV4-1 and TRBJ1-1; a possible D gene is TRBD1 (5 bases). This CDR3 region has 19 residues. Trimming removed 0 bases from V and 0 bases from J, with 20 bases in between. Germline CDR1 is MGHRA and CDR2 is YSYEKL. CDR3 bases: TGCGCCAGCAGCCAAGATGCAGGGAGGGCCCGAATCATGAACACTGAAGCTTTCTTT. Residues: CASSQDAGRARIMNTEAFF.

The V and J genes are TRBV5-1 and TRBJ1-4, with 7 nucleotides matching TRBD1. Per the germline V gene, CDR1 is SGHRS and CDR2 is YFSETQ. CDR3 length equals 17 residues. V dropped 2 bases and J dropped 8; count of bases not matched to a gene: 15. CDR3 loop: CASSLRYTGEVNEKLFF. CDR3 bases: TGCGCCAGCAGCTTAAGATACACAGGGGAGGTCAACGAAAAACTGTTTTTT.

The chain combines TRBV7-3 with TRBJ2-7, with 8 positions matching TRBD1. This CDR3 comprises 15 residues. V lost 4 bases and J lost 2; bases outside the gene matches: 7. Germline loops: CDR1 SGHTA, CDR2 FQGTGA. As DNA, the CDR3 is TGTGCCAGCAGCTCCACAGGGGGAATCCCCTACGAGCAGTACTTC. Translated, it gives CASSSTGGIPYEQYF. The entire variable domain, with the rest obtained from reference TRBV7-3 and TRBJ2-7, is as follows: GAGVSQTPSNKVTEKGKYVELRCDPISGHTALYWYRQSLGQGPEFLIYFQGTGAADDSGLPNDRFFAVRPEGSVSTLKIQRTERGDSAVYLCASSSTGGIPYEQYFGPGTRLTVT.

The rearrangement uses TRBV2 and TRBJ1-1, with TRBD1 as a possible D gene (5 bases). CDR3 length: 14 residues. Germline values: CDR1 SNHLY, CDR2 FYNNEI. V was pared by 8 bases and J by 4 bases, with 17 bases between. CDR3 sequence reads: CASDGDSGGTEAFF. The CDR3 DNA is TGTGCCAGCGATGGAGACAGCGGGGGCACTGAAGCTTTCTTT.

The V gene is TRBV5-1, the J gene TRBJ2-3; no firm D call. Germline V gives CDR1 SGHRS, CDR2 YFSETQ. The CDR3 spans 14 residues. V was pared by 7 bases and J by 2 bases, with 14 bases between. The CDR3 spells CASSQHYYTDTQYF. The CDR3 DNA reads TGCGCCAGCTCCCAACATTATTACACAGATACGCAGTATTTT.

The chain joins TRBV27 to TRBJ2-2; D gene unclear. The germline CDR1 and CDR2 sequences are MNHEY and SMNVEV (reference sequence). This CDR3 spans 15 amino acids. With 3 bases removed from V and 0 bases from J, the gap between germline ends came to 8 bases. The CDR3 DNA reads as TGTGCCAGCAGTTTTAGGCTAGCGAACACCGGGGAGCTGTTTTTT. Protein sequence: CASSFRLANTGELFF.

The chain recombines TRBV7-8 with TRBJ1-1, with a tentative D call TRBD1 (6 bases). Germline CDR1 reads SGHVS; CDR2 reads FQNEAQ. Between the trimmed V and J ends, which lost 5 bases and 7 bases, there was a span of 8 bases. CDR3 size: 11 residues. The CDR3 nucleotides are TGTGCCAGCAGCCTGACAGGTGAAGCTTTCTTT. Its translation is CASSLTGEAFF.

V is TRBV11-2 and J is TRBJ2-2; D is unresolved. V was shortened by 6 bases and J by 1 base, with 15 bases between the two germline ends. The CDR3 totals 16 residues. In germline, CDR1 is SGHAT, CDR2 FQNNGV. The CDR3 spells CASRSSVEMNTGELFF. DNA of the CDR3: TGTGCCAGCAGATCCAGCGTGGAGATGAACACCGGGGAGCTGTTTTTT.

CDR3 sequence (DNA): TGTGCCTGGTTGGGGGCAACAGGCTACACCTTC. Translating it yields CAWLGATGYTF. V gene TRBV30 combines with J gene TRBJ1-2; perhaps TRBD1 as D (6 bases). The germline V and J ends were trimmed by 5 bases and 8 bases, with 12 bases remaining between them. The CDR3 loop spans 11 amino acids. Germline-derived CDR1 and CDR2 are GTSNPN and SVGIG (reference sequence).

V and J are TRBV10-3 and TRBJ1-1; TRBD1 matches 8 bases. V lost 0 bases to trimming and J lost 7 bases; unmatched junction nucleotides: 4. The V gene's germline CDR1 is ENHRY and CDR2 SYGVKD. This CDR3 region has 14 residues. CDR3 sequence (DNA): TGTGCCATCAGTGAGTCGACCAGGGGGCTTGAAGCTTTCTTT. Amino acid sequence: CAISESTRGLEAFF.

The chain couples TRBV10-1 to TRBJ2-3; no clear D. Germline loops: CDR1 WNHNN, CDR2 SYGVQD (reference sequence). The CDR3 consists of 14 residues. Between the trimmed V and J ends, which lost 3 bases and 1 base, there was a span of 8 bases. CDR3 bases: TGCGCCAGCAGTGACAGGATGGGCACAGATACGCAGTATTTT. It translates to CASSDRMGTDTQYF.

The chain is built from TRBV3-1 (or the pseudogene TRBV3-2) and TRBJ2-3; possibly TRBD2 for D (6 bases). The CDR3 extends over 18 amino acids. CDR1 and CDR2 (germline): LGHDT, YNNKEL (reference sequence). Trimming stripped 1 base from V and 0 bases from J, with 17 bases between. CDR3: CASSQGHRGRASTDTQYF. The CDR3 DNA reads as TGTGCCAGCAGCCAAGGCCACCGGGGGAGAGCTAGCACAGATACGCAGTATTTT.